The clone carrying this T cell receptor (beta chain) was counted at least ten times. The antigen remains unidentified. A single record per CDR3 protein comes from TCRdb applying MiXCR to the RT-PCR reads. Here the sample spans some 800,000 distinct CDR3 sequences, about 20% being singletons. The sample comes from a study of response to subunit inactivated influenza vaccine. Trimming took off 5 bases at V and 0 bases at J, with 12 bases between the two ends. The CDR3 contains 15 residues. Germline CDR1 is MRHNA and CDR2 is SNTAGT. Findings of the study overall: Authors suggested each seasonal flu vaccination may recruit only limited numbers of new T cells.

The J gene is TRBJ2-3, the V gene TRBV6-4; D is unresolved. Sequencing was performed on PBMCs from blood, taken less than 6 days after vaccination. This receptor was obtained from a man between 50 and 59 years old who received an inactivated influenza vaccine. CDR3 in amino acids: CASSPSAVSTDTQYF. The CDR3 DNA reads as TGTGCCAGCAGTCCTTCGGCGGTTAGCACAGATACGCAGTATTTT.